Shown below are 16 T cell receptor beta chains from a single sample sequenced in a study of blood T cell repertoires in COVID-19. Method: immunoSEQ multiplex PCR; TCRdb's copy keeps in-frame clones and lacks some. The sample lists 65,000 to 85,000 clones, 70% to 75% occurring once. Sequenced material: peripheral blood. The origin of the receptors is a man aged 50 to 59 with active or convalescent COVID-19.

The CDR3 is CASSIGPRKEQYF. The CDR3 bases are TGTGCCAGTAGTATAGGGCCCCGTAAGGAGCAGTACTTC. The V call is TRBV19, the J call TRBJ2-7; D not certain. This CDR3 region has 13 residues. Per germline, CDR1 LNHDA and CDR2 SQIVND (reference sequence). V lost 1 base to trimming and J lost 7 bases, with 11 bases between them.

V is TRBV28 and J is TRBJ1-3, with 8 bases that match TRBD1. The germline V gene has CDR1 MDHEN and CDR2 SYDVKM. Unmatched junction bases numbered 12, after V lost 11 bases and J lost 0 bases. This CDR3 comprises 16 residues. This CDR3 is CACKGGQVPSGNTIYF. The CDR3 coding sequence is TGTGCCTGTAAGGGGGGACAGGTTCCCTCTGGAAACACCATATATTTT.

In this sample, this clone turned up many times. This rearrangement joins TRBV4-3 to TRBJ2-3, with TRBD2 matching over 13 bases. The CDR3 totals 16 residues. Germline CDR1 reads LGHNA; CDR2 reads YSLEER. J lost 4 bases, V lost 0 bases, and 1 base had no gene match. Written as DNA, the CDR3 is TGCGCCAGCAGCCAAGAACTAGCGGGGGGGCCAGATACGCAGTATTTT. It encodes CASSQELAGGPDTQYF.

V and J are TRBV18 and TRBJ2-1; 10 bases are a match to TRBD1. The CDR3 consists of 15 residues. Germline CDR1 is KGHSH and CDR2 is LQKENI. V lost 2 bases to trimming and J lost 6 bases; unmatched junction nucleotides: 4. The CDR3 loop reads CASSPGTGATNEQFF. Written as DNA, the CDR3 is TGTGCCAGCTCACCAGGGACAGGGGCGACCAATGAGCAGTTCTTC. Supplemented by reference TRBV18 and TRBJ2-1, the full variable domain reads NAGVMQNPRHLVRRRGQEARLRCSPMKGHSHVYWYRQLPEEGLKFMVYLQKENIIDESGMPKERFSAEFPKEGPSILRIQQVVRGDSAAYFCASSPGTGATNEQFFGPGTRLTVL.

The chain couples TRBV12-5 to TRBJ2-1, with 9 bases identical to TRBD1. The CDR3 is made up of 16 amino acids. Germline V gives CDR1 LGHNT, CDR2 FRNRAP. V gave up 7 bases and J gave up 0 bases; unmatched junction bases: 7. Here the CDR3 reads CASVPGQGSSYNEQFF. The DNA for the CDR3 is TGTGCTAGTGTCCCGGGACAGGGTAGCTCCTACAATGAGCAGTTCTTC.

This clone was observed once. The chain is built from TRBV19 and TRBJ1-1, with D perhaps matching TRBD1 (5 bases). The CDR3 has 13 residues. The germline V gene has CDR1 LNHDA and CDR2 SQIVND (reference sequence). Deletions cut 3 bases from V and 6 bases from J, with 11 bases between. This CDR3 reads CASSITRVAEAFF. The DNA for the CDR3 is TGTGCCAGTAGTATTACCAGGGTCGCTGAAGCTTTCTTT.

The V and J genes are TRBV10-3 and TRBJ2-1; tentatively, D is TRBD2 (6 bases). Germline lookup yields CDR1 ENHRY and CDR2 SYGVKD. This CDR3 contains 12 residues. V lost 3 bases and J 8 bases, leaving 8 bases between the germline ends. The CDR3 reads CAISDAGYEQFF. For the CDR3, the DNA is TGTGCCATCAGTGATGCGGGATATGAGCAGTTCTTC.

This clone was detected only once. V and J are TRBV6-5 and TRBJ1-2; 9 bases fit TRBD1. V was clipped by 8 bases and J by 7 bases; unmatched bases: 5. The CDR3 totals 12 residues. Germline-derived CDR1 and CDR2 are MNHEY and SVGAGI. CDR3 region: CASLDRGGGYTF. In nucleotides, the CDR3 is TGTGCCAGCCTGGACAGGGGAGGTGGCTACACCTTC.

This rearrangement joins TRBV5-5 to TRBJ2-6; D uncertain. The V and J ends lost 1 base and 0 bases respectively, with 5 bases between them. There are 15 residues in the CDR3. Germline values: CDR1 SGHKS, CDR2 YYEKEE (reference sequence). The CDR3 coding sequence is TGTGCCAGCAGCTTGCAGGACTCTGGGGCCAACGTCCTGACTTTC. This translates into CASSLQDSGANVLTF.

This clone has more than one count but fewer than ten. This chain connects TRBV24-1 to TRBJ1-5; D is possibly TRBD1 (6 bases). V was clipped by 7 bases and J by 3 bases, with 12 bases between them. The germline V gene encodes CDR1 KGHDR and CDR2 SFDVKD. CDR3 length equals 14 residues. CDR3 sequence: CATRRGADNQPQHF. The CDR3 DNA reads TGTGCCACCAGGCGGGGGGCGGACAATCAGCCCCAGCATTTT.

The chain is built from TRBV2 and TRBJ1-1; D is undetermined. The CDR3 runs to 14 residues. V was cut by 7 bases and J by 0 bases, with 12 bases left in between. Germline V gives CDR1 SNHLY, CDR2 FYNNEI. For the CDR3, the DNA is TGTGCCAGCAACAATCGGGGAATGAACACTGAAGCTTTCTTT. Translating gives CASNNRGMNTEAFF. Variable domain in full (rest from reference TRBV2 and TRBJ1-1): EPEVTQTPSHQVTQMGQEVILRCVPISNHLYFYWYRQILGQKVEFLVSFYNNEISEKSEIFDDQFSVERPDGSNFTLKIRSTKLEDSAMYFCASNNRGMNTEAFFGQGTRLTVV.

This clone was recorded once. V is TRBV4-2 and J is TRBJ2-1; 7 bases agree with TRBD1. This CDR3 has 15 amino acids. With 0 bases clipped from V and 4 bases from J, the junction kept 3 bases outside the gene matches. CDR1 and CDR2 (germline): LGHNA, YNFKEQ. CDR3 sequence: CASSQEQGLYNEQFF. Here the CDR3 DNA reads TGTGCCAGCAGCCAAGAACAGGGGCTTTACAATGAGCAGTTCTTC.

This clone was counted between two and nine times. The V and J genes are TRBV29-1 and TRBJ1-6; D perhaps matches TRBD1 (6 bases). V shed 5 bases and J shed 8 bases, with 16 bases lying between them. Germline V gives CDR1 SQVTM, CDR2 ANQGSEA. CDR3 length: 14 amino acids. The CDR3 DNA is TGCAGCGTTTCCACAGGGAAGAGGGATTCACCCCTCCACTTT. Translation gives CSVSTGKRDSPLHF.

The rearrangement joins TRBV13 to TRBJ1-6; D is ambiguous. V was pared by 10 bases and J by 0 bases, with 7 bases between. Germline-derived CDR1 and CDR2 are PRHDT and FYEKMQ (reference sequence). The CDR3 runs 13 residues. CDR3 sequence reads: CAIRSSYNSPLHF. The CDR3, as DNA: TGTGCCATCCGGAGCTCCTATAATTCACCCCTCCACTTT.

The genes are TRBV5-1 and TRBJ2-5; TRBD2 aligns across 9 bases. CDR1 SGHRS and CDR2 YFSETQ come from the germline V gene. V gave up 4 bases and J gave up 5 bases; unmatched junction bases: 6. The CDR3 extends over 14 amino acids. CDR3 amino acids: CASSPGLAHETQYF. CDR3 bases: TGCGCCAGCAGCCCTGGACTAGCGCACGAGACCCAGTACTTC. The full variable domain, its missing parts supplied by reference TRBV5-1 and TRBJ2-5, is KAGVTQTPRYLIKTRGQQVTLSCSPISGHRSVSWYQQTPGQGLQFLFEYFSETQRNKGNFPGRFSGRQFSNSRSEMNVSTLELGDSALYLCASSPGLAHETQYFGPGTRLLVL.

This rearrangement joins TRBV7-2 to TRBJ2-1; 9 nucleotides agree with TRBD1. The CDR3 consists of 15 residues. V shed 1 base and J 7 bases; nucleotides not matched to a gene: 5. Per the germline V gene, CDR1 is SGHTA and CDR2 is FQGNSA. The CDR3 spells CASSLVGQGLNEQFF. In DNA form, the CDR3 reads TGTGCCAGCAGCTTAGTTGGACAGGGGCTTAATGAGCAGTTCTTC.